These T cell receptor beta chains were read from a single sample in a study of response to subunit inactivated influenza vaccine. TCRdb reanalysed the RT-PCR reads using MiXCR and keeps one entry per CDR3 protein. The sample has roughly 620,000 distinct CDR3 sequences, approximately 11% seen once. The data were also submitted as part of a second study, on T cells expressing NK-cell markers.

Sequencing was performed on PBMCs from blood, taken on the day of vaccination. These receptors were obtained from a man aged 50 to 59 who received an inactivated influenza vaccine. Each CDR3 is given with its conserved first and last residue. The order of the fields is V gene, clone size, D gene, J gene, CDR3 DNA, CDR3 protein. A D gene is named only where the DNA matches it firmly. The size of a clone is reported for some rows only, either as once, few or many, or as a class for expanded clones.

TRBV7-2,-,-,TRBJ2-1,TGTGCCAGCAGCTTAGCGGCTAGCTACGGCTCCTACAATGAGCAGTTCTTC,CASSLAASYGSYNEQFF
TRBV20-1,-,-,TRBJ2-1,TGCAGTGCTAGCGACTTGATCAAGAACAATGAGCAGTTCTTC,CSASDLIKNNEQFF
TRBV7-2,many,TRBD1,TRBJ1-1,TGTGCCAGCAGCCGGGGACAGCTATTGGGCACTGAAGCTTTCTTT,CASSRGQLLGTEAFF
TRBV20-1,-,-,TRBJ2-3,TGCAGTGCTAGAGATATCCGAAGGGATTGGGATACGCAGTATTTT,CSARDIRRDWDTQYF
TRBV27,few,TRBD2,TRBJ2-3,TGTGCCAGCAGTACCGGGACTAGCGGGGGGGCAACAGATACGCAGTATTTT,CASSTGTSGGATDTQYF
TRBV7-8,few,TRBD2,TRBJ2-5,TGTGCCAGCAGCTTTTTGGGACTAGCGGAAGCTCAAGAGACCCAGTACTTC,CASSFLGLAEAQETQYF
TRBV5-1,-,-,TRBJ1-1,TGCGCCAGCAGCAACTCCCAGGGAAATTTAGAAGCTTTCTTT,CASSNSQGNLEAFF
TRBV6-1,-,TRBD2,TRBJ2-7,TGTGCCAGCATTCGGGGACTAGCGGGGATCTCCTACGAGCAGTACTTC,CASIRGLAGISYEQYF
TRBV20-1,-,TRBD2,TRBJ2-5,TGCAGTGCTAGAGAGGGTAGCGGGAGTTCGGAGACCCAGTACTTC,CSAREGSGSSETQYF
TRBV7-6,few,TRBD2,TRBJ2-5,TGTGCCAGCAGCCAACCTGGACTAGCGGGTAACCAAGAGACCCAGTACTTC,CASSQPGLAGNQETQYF
TRBV10-3,few,TRBD2,TRBJ2-6,TGTGCCATCAGAGTACTAGCGGGGCCTGGGGCCAACGTCCTGACTTTC,CAIRVLAGPGANVLTF
TRBV9,-,-,TRBJ1-1,TGTGCCAGCAGCGTAGCTTGGTCTGAGACTGAAGCTTTCTTT,CASSVAWSETEAFF
TRBV5-1,many,-,TRBJ2-3,TGCGCCAGCAGCTTTCAGGGGAGCCCAGATACGCAGTATTTT,CASSFQGSPDTQYF
TRBV20-1,-,TRBD2,TRBJ2-1,TGCAGTGCCCAAGGGACTAGCGGAAACAATGAGCAGTTCTTC,CSAQGTSGNNEQFF
TRBV6-1,few,-,TRBJ1-6,TGTGCCAGCAGTGAACCCTTCCGGGCACCCCTCCACTTT,CASSEPFRAPLHF
TRBV7-2,few,TRBD1,TRBJ2-5,TGTGCCAGCAGCCCAGGGGGCTCGTACGAGACCCAGTACTTC,CASSPGGSYETQYF